This T cell receptor beta chain was observed in a study of CXCR3-negative and CXCR3-positive naive CD8 T cells. Remarks on this clonotype: The antigen is unknown.

This CDR3 contains 12 residues. Germline V gives CDR1 SQVTM, CDR2 ANQGSEA. In preparing the TRB cDNA libraries, 5' RACE with UMI labels was used. TCRdb reworked the 5' RACE reads into one entry per CDR3 protein, no DNA. This table lists roughly 130,000 distinct CDR3 sequences. Among CD8+ T cells, naive ones were CD45RO-CCR7+CD27+CD95-. Points from the study as a whole: Comparison of naive cells showed more hydrophobic TRB CDR3s in CXCR3-positive than in CXCR3-negative naive cells. Similar TRBV-TRBJ gene usage was seen in naive CXCR3-negative and CXCR3-positive cells, but not in memory cells. Diversity ran similarly high across both naive subsets but far lower in memory CD8+ cells.

The sequenced material came from naive CXCR3+ CD8+ T cells from blood. The subset here: CD45RO-CCR7+CD27+CD95- naive CD8+ T cells expressing CXCR3 (TNR3+). The chain employs TRBV29-1 and TRBJ2-7; the D call from TCRdb, TRBD1, cannot be confirmed without DNA. The receptor's source is a human donor in good health. Some clones in this sample may be carry-over from other donors' samples. This CDR3 is CSVEMDRGEQYF.